This TCR beta chain was sequenced for a study of blood T cells in healthy people across ages. The V gene lost 6 bases and the J gene lost 4 bases, with 16 bases spanning the gap. This CDR3 has 15 amino acids. Alongside a J-beta primer mix, a sample-barcoded 5' primer served in a second PCR lasting roughly 6 to 11 cycles. Sequencing recovered at least 2.5 million CDR3-containing paired-end reads from each sample. TCRdb passed the 5' RACE reads through MiXCR, listing each CDR3 protein once. The sample holds roughly 700,000 distinct CDR3 sequences, over 45% seen once. The V call is TRBV12-3 or TRBV12-4, the J call TRBJ1-5, with a weak D call TRBD1 (6 bases). The source is a woman aged 55-70 years in good health. The source material was blood. CDR3 nucleotides: TGTGCCAGCAGAGGTGGGGGGCGGATGAATCAGCCCCAGCATTTT. This codes for CASRGGGRMNQPQHF.